The sequence of this TCR beta chain was determined in a study of immune cell composition in non-small cell lung cancer. Normal lung was sampled as far from the tumour as possible, at least 3 cm. The CDR3 sequence is 15 residues long. V lost 6 bases and J lost 0, with 12 bases in between. Per the germline V gene, CDR1 is MDHEN and CDR2 is SYDVKM. Sequenced by immunoSEQ multiplex PCR; TCRdb stores in-frame clones only, minus some. Of several hundred clones listed, approximately 67% are singletons. The rearrangement links TRBV28 to TRBJ1-5; D possibly corresponds to TRBD1 (5 bases). This receptor was taken from a human donor with non-small cell lung cancer. Source material: non-adjacent lung tissue. CDR3 sequence (DNA): TGTGCCAGCAGCAGCAGGGTTTATAGCAATCAGCCCCAGCATTTT. As protein: CASSSRVYSNQPQHF.